The 26 T cell receptor beta chains given below trace back to one sample, sequenced in a study of cytomegalovirus exposure and HLA in healthy donors. The primer mix had 60 Vbeta and 13 Jbeta primers. Assay used: immunoSEQ multiplex PCR; TCRdb lists only in-frame clones, some missing. Among around 190,000 clones listed, less than 80% were seen once. The material sequenced was PBMCs. The receptor source for this set is a woman in her thirties or forties in good health and CMV-seronegative.

The genes are TRBV13 and TRBJ1-2; 9 bases fit TRBD1. V trimming: 3 bases; J trimming: 4 bases; junction bases outside the gene matches: 9. CDR3 length equals 16 residues. CDR1 and CDR2 from the germline V gene are PRHDT and FYEKMQ (reference sequence). CDR3 bases: TGTGCCAGCAGCTTTCGGACAGGGGTTAGGGGCTATGGCTACACCTTC. Its protein is CASSFRTGVRGYGYTF.

The CDR3: CASSVLSFTNYGYTF. DNA for the CDR3: TGTGCCAGCAGCGTACTCTCCTTTACTAACTATGGCTACACCTTC. The V gene is TRBV9, the J gene TRBJ1-2, with D unclear. Deletions cut 1 base from V and 0 bases from J, with 10 bases between. CDR3 length: 15 amino acids. CDR1 and CDR2 (germline): SGDLS, YYNGEE.

The rearrangement joins TRBV5-4 to TRBJ2-7; unclear D gene. The CDR3 totals 11 residues. From germline, CDR1 is SGHNT and CDR2 YYREEE (reference sequence). The V and J ends lost 3 bases and 4 bases respectively, with 5 bases between them. The CDR3 spells CASSSSYEQYF. The CDR3 bases are TGTGCCAGCAGCTCCTCGTACGAGCAGTACTTC.

The J gene is TRBJ1-5, the V gene TRBV15; D perhaps matches TRBD1 (6 bases). V shed 5 bases and J shed 0 bases, with 11 bases lying between them. The CDR3 totals 15 residues. CDR1 and CDR2 (germline): LNHNV, YYDKDF (reference sequence). CDR3: CATSPDSNSNQPQHF. Here the CDR3 DNA reads TGTGCCACCAGCCCGGACAGCAATAGCAATCAGCCCCAGCATTTT.

This clone was seen a few times. The DNA for the CDR3 is TGTGCCAGCAGTGCGACAGGTTCCTATGGCTACACCTTC. This translates into CASSATGSYGYTF. The chain joins TRBV2 to TRBJ1-2; tentative D call: TRBD1 (6 bases). The germline CDR1 and CDR2 sequences are SNHLY and FYNNEI. V lost 4 bases to trimming and J lost 4 bases, with 10 bases between them. CDR3 length: 13 residues.

The chain carries TRBV19 and TRBJ1-1, with TRBD1 as a possible D gene (6 bases). The CDR3 has 14 amino acids. V was clipped by 3 bases and J by 4 bases, with 12 bases between them. Germline CDR1 reads LNHDA; CDR2 reads SQIVND (reference sequence). As DNA, the CDR3 is TGTGCCAGTAGTATGGAGGGGGAGGGCACTGAAGCTTTCTTT. Amino acid sequence: CASSMEGEGTEAFF.

This clone was picked up a small number of times. This chain uses TRBV6-6 with TRBJ2-3; possible D gene TRBD2, 5 bases. The CDR3 runs to 16 residues. Germline CDR1 reads MNHNY; CDR2 reads SVGAGI (reference sequence). The V end was cut by 5 bases, the J end by 2 bases, with 17 bases between. The DNA of the CDR3 is TGTGCCAGCAGTCCCCGGACCACTAGAACCACAGATACGCAGTATTTT. It encodes CASSPRTTRTTDTQYF.

This chain connects TRBV7-2 to TRBJ1-2, with 10 bases identical to TRBD1. Unmatched junction bases numbered 5, after V lost 5 bases and J lost 5 bases. Germline CDR1 reads SGHTA; CDR2 reads FQGNSA. This CDR3 is 14 amino acids long. The CDR3 DNA follows: TGTGCCAGCAGCCTGGGGACAGGGGTATATGGCTACACCTTC. Protein: CASSLGTGVYGYTF.

The CDR3 sequence: CASSYWTGGYTF. The CDR3 nucleotides are TGTGCCAGCAGCTACTGGACAGGGGGCTACACCTTC. The V and J genes are TRBV13 and TRBJ1-2, with TRBD1 matching over 8 bases. Germline V gene sequence: CDR1 PRHDT, CDR2 FYEKMQ (reference sequence). CDR3 length: 12 amino acids. The trim removed 4 bases at V and 8 bases at J, leaving 3 bases unmatched.

The chain has TRBV7-2 and TRBJ2-5, with 14 bases lining up with TRBD2. This CDR3 is built from 16 residues. The germline V gene encodes CDR1 SGHTA and CDR2 FQGNSA. V lost 4 bases, J lost 5 bases, and 6 bases stayed unmatched. CDR3 protein: CASSSRLAGGGETQYF. The CDR3 region has the DNA TGTGCCAGCAGCTCCCGACTAGCGGGAGGGGGGGAGACCCAGTACTTC.

The gene calls are TRBV6-1 and TRBJ2-3; 11 nucleotides match TRBD1. Germline CDR1 is MNHNS and CDR2 is SASEGT. V lost 8 bases and J lost 4; bases outside the gene matches: 5. The CDR3 is 14 amino acids. The CDR3: CASSRDRGADTQYF. As DNA, the CDR3 is TGTGCCAGCTCGCGGGACAGGGGGGCAGATACGCAGTATTTT.

V is TRBV6-1 and J is TRBJ2-7; TRBD2 might be the D (6 bases). Germline CDR1 reads MNHNS; CDR2 reads SASEGT. The CDR3 is 14 amino acids. Trimming left V 7 bases short and J 2 bases short, with 15 bases between. The CDR3: CASIRGSGPYEQYF. The DNA of the CDR3 is TGTGCCAGCATCCGGGGGTCAGGGCCCTACGAGCAGTACTTC.

The J gene is TRBJ2-7, the V gene TRBV5-1; the D gene is possibly TRBD2 (6 bases). The CDR3 has 15 amino acids. Germline V CDR1 and CDR2: SGHRS, YFSETQ. Trimming cost V 4 bases and J 0 bases, with 14 bases left between them. For the CDR3, the DNA is TGCGCCAGCAGCCCCACGGGCGGGGACTCCTACGAGCAGTACTTC. Residues: CASSPTGGDSYEQYF. The whole variable domain, remainder taken from reference TRBV5-1 and TRBJ2-7, is KAGVTQTPRYLIKTRGQQVTLSCSPISGHRSVSWYQQTPGQGLQFLFEYFSETQRNKGNFPGRFSGRQFSNSRSEMNVSTLELGDSALYLCASSPTGGDSYEQYFGPGTRLTVT.

This clone was seen a few times. The chain recombines TRBV2 with TRBJ2-1, with D unresolved. The V end lost 3 bases, the J end lost 0 bases, and 9 bases lay between the germline ends. This CDR3 spans 15 amino acids. Germline V gene sequence: CDR1 SNHLY, CDR2 FYNNEI. The CDR3 bases are TGTGCCAGCAGTGAGTATCAGTCCTCCTACAATGAGCAGTTCTTC. Amino acids: CASSEYQSSYNEQFF.

CDR3 nucleotide sequence: TGCAGCGAAAGGACTTCAGATACGCAGTATTTT. This codes for CSERTSDTQYF. The rearrangement links TRBV29-1 to TRBJ2-3; D may be TRBD2 (5 bases). CDR3 length: 11 residues. V shed 7 bases and J shed 4 bases, with 9 bases lying between them. CDR1 and CDR2 from the germline V gene are SQVTM and ANQGSEA.

In DNA form, the CDR3 reads TGCGCCAGCAGCTTGGGACAGGGGGCGCCTGGGGCCAACGTCCTGACTTTC. Protein product: CASSLGQGAPGANVLTF. The chain uses TRBV5-1 and TRBJ2-6; 10 bases fit TRBD1. Trimming cost V 0 bases and J 2 bases; bases outside gene matches: 2. This CDR3 is built from 17 residues. CDR1 SGHRS and CDR2 YFSETQ come from the germline V gene. Complete variable domain (other parts from reference TRBV5-1 and TRBJ2-6): KAGVTQTPRYLIKTRGQQVTLSCSPISGHRSVSWYQQTPGQGLQFLFEYFSETQRNKGNFPGRFSGRQFSNSRSEMNVSTLELGDSALYLCASSLGQGAPGANVLTFGAGSRLTVL.

This clone has a count of ten or more. V and J are TRBV4-3 and TRBJ2-3; TRBD2 aligns across 7 bases. The CDR3 has 16 amino acids. J lost 5 bases, V lost 1 base, and 9 bases had no gene match. CDR1 and CDR2 (germline): LGHNA, YSLEER. The CDR3 DNA follows: TGCGCCAGCAGCCAAGCCCCAGCGGGGCGAGGAGATACGCAGTATTTT. It specifies CASSQAPAGRGDTQYF.

The chain has TRBV7-9 and TRBJ2-7, with 8 bases aligning to TRBD1. The CDR3 has 16 amino acids. Trimming removed 3 bases from V and 6 bases from J; junction bases left unmatched: 13. Germline values: CDR1 SEHNR, CDR2 FQNEAQ (reference sequence). The chain's CDR3 is CASSFEPGRGRSEQYF. The CDR3 DNA is TGTGCCAGCAGCTTTGAGCCTGGCAGGGGGCGTAGCGAGCAGTACTTC.

The gene calls are TRBV19 and TRBJ2-3; 7 positions agree with TRBD1. Losses at the gene ends were 4 bases for V and 4 bases for J; bases not matched to a gene: 8. Germline CDR1 LNHDA, CDR2 SQIVND (reference sequence). This CDR3 is 15 amino acids long. The CDR3, as DNA: TGTGCCAGTAGTACTAGAAGACAGGGCGCAGATACGCAGTATTTT. Its protein product is CASSTRRQGADTQYF.

V is TRBV5-8 and J is TRBJ2-3; 7 positions match TRBD2. The CDR3 is 13 amino acids. The germline V gene encodes CDR1 SGHTS and CDR2 YDEGEE. V shed 6 bases, J shed 5 bases, and the junction held 6 bases outside the gene matches. The CDR3 protein is CASTAGVLDTQYF. The CDR3 nucleotides are TGTGCCAGCACGGCGGGGGTCCTAGATACGCAGTATTTT.

This chain connects TRBV6-5 to TRBJ1-1; D is possibly TRBD1 (6 bases). The ends were cut back, 8 bases at V and 0 bases at J, with 13 bases in the middle. Looked up from germline, CDR1 is MNHEY and CDR2 is SVGAGI. This CDR3 region has 14 residues. CDR3 protein: CASGRGTVNTEAFF. CDR3 nucleotides: TGTGCCAGCGGCAGGGGCACTGTGAACACTGAAGCTTTCTTT.

This chain uses TRBV19 with TRBJ2-5; D may be TRBD2 (5 bases). Per the germline V gene, CDR1 is LNHDA and CDR2 is SQIVND (reference sequence). V shed 5 bases and J shed 4 bases, with 17 bases lying between them. This CDR3 region has 15 residues. The CDR3 protein is CASSSSVSEGETQYF. CDR3 sequence (DNA): TGTGCCAGTAGTTCCTCGGTAAGCGAGGGAGAGACCCAGTACTTC.

The chain combines TRBV30 with TRBJ1-2, with D uncertain. Germline V CDR1 and CDR2: GTSNPN, SVGIG (reference sequence). The CDR3 extends over 13 amino acids. The V end lost 0 bases, the J end lost 3 bases, and 8 bases lay between the germline ends. CDR3 DNA: TGTGCCTGGAGTGTCTCCGGTTACTATGGCTACACCTTC. It specifies CAWSVSGYYGYTF.

The chain combines TRBV19 with TRBJ2-7, with 9 positions matching TRBD2. V was clipped by 4 bases and J by 3 bases; unmatched bases: 7. Germline CDR1 and CDR2: LNHDA and SQIVND (reference sequence). This CDR3 is built from 15 residues. DNA of the CDR3: TGTGCCAGTAGTAACCTAGCGGGACCTTTCTACGAGCAGTACTTC. The encoded protein is CASSNLAGPFYEQYF. The full variable domain, its missing parts supplied by reference TRBV19 and TRBJ2-7, is DGGITQSPKYLFRKEGQNVTLSCEQNLNHDAMYWYRQDPGQGLRLIYYSQIVNDFQKGDIAEGYSVSREKKESFPLTVTSAQKNPTAFYLCASSNLAGPFYEQYFGPGTRLTVT.

This clone was seen once. The V gene is TRBV7-8, the J gene TRBJ2-5; 8 bases align to TRBD2. This CDR3 contains 16 residues. Trimming at V came to 2 bases and at J to 4 bases, leaving 9 bases not matched to a gene. CDR1 is SGHVS, CDR2 FQNEAQ, per germline. In DNA form, the CDR3 reads TGTGCCAGCAGCTTAATCATTAGCGGGGCGGGAGAGACCCAGTACTTC. This translates into CASSLIISGAGETQYF.

This chain joins TRBV7-2 and TRBJ2-7, with 9 bases aligning to TRBD2. This CDR3 has 15 residues. Trimming cost V 5 bases and J 3 bases; bases outside gene matches: 8. Germline V gene lookup returns CDR1 SGHTA and CDR2 FQGNSA. The CDR3 loop is CASSTDGGRGYEQYF. As DNA, the CDR3 is TGTGCCAGCAGCACCGACGGCGGGAGGGGCTACGAGCAGTACTTC.